A single sample is the source of the 28 T cell receptor beta chains below, sequenced in a study of blood T cell repertoires in COVID-19. Libraries were prepared by immunoSEQ multiplex PCR; TCRdb keeps only in-frame clonotypes and omits some of them. This repertoire shows about 250,000 clones, approximately 81% found once; its top ten account for about 6.9%. Sequencing input: PBMCs or T cells enriched from blood (not recorded which). The origin of the receptors is a woman between 45 and 65 years old who had been exposed to COVID-19.

Written as DNA, the CDR3 is TGCGCCAGCAGCTTAGGTACTAGCGGACAGGAGACCCAGTACTTC. Its translation: CASSLGTSGQETQYF. V usage is TRBV5-1 and J usage is TRBJ2-5; TRBD2 matches at 8 bases. V lost 2 bases and J lost 5; bases outside the gene matches: 8. Germline loops: CDR1 SGHRS, CDR2 YFSETQ. The CDR3 covers 15 residues.

The rearrangement links TRBV5-8 to TRBJ1-5; 12 positions agree with TRBD1. Unmatched junction bases numbered 5, after V lost 4 bases and J lost 6 bases. Germline CDR1 reads SGHTS; CDR2 reads YDEGEE. The CDR3 consists of 15 residues. The CDR3 region has the DNA TGTGCCAGCAGCGCGGGGACAGGGGGCCTTCAGCCCCAGCATTTT. It yields the protein CASSAGTGGLQPQHF.

This chain joins TRBV20-1 and TRBJ2-7, with D perhaps matching TRBD1 (6 bases). Germline assignment: CDR1 DFQATT and CDR2 SNEGSKA (reference sequence). Trimming removed 6 bases at V and 6 bases at J, with 12 bases between. This CDR3 is built from 11 residues. CDR3 DNA sequence: TGCAGTGCGCGCAGGGGACGCGAGCAGTACTTC. It codes for CSARRGREQYF.

This chain links TRBV28 with TRBJ1-1; D remains ambiguous. CDR1 is MDHEN, CDR2 SYDVKM, per germline. CDR3 size: 12 residues. V was shortened by 6 bases and J by 0 bases, with 5 bases between the two germline ends. The DNA for the CDR3 is TGTGCCAGCAGCCGGGTGAACACTGAAGCTTTCTTT. Translating gives CASSRVNTEAFF.

The V gene is TRBV6-5, the J gene TRBJ1-5; 7 nucleotides match TRBD1. The V segment lost 6 bases and the J segment 7 bases; nucleotides outside the gene matches: 12. The CDR3 is made up of 15 amino acids. The germline V gene encodes CDR1 MNHEY and CDR2 SVGAGI. This CDR3 is CASSFDRVVVQPQHF. DNA of the CDR3: TGTGCCAGCAGCTTCGACAGGGTGGTAGTCCAGCCCCAGCATTTT.

This rearrangement joins TRBV6-1 to TRBJ1-3; the D is unclear. The V gene lost 2 bases and the J gene lost 7 bases, with 9 bases spanning the gap. Germline V gives CDR1 MNHNS, CDR2 SASEGT. The CDR3 consists of 13 residues. CDR3 loop: CASSENESNTIYF. CDR3 DNA sequence: TGTGCCAGCAGTGAAAATGAGAGCAACACCATATATTTT.

In this sample, this clone turned up a few times. This chain connects TRBV19 to TRBJ1-6, with 8 bases identical to TRBD1. The CDR3 has 15 amino acids. With 5 bases clipped from V and 5 bases from J, the junction kept 5 bases outside the gene matches. Looked up from germline, CDR1 is LNHDA and CDR2 is SQIVND (reference sequence). The CDR3 loop is CASSPQGGNNSPLHF. The CDR3 region has the DNA TGTGCCAGTAGTCCACAGGGGGGGAATAATTCACCCCTCCACTTT.

This chain joins TRBV3-1 (or the pseudogene TRBV3-2) and TRBJ1-1; D is unclear. In germline, CDR1 is LGHDT, CDR2 YNNKEL (reference sequence). The length of the CDR3 is 13 residues. Trimming took off 1 base at V and 1 base at J, with 4 bases between the two ends. The CDR3 loop is CASSQGQNTEAFF. CDR3 bases: TGTGCCAGCAGCCAAGGACAGAACACTGAAGCTTTCTTT.

The V and J genes are TRBV20-1 and TRBJ1-3, with 11 nucleotides matching TRBD1. Germline V lookup: CDR1 DFQATT, CDR2 SNEGSKA (reference sequence). The CDR3 has 11 amino acids. Unmatched junction bases numbered 6, after V lost 7 bases and J lost 13 bases. DNA for the CDR3: TGCAGTGTTGCGGACAGGGGGCGAATATATTTT. The encoded protein is CSVADRGRIYF.

This clone has only one observation. The CDR3 protein is CASSRRDTLRGYTF. The CDR3 DNA follows: TGTGCCAGCAGCCGTAGGGACACCTTGAGAGGCTACACCTTC. The chain joins TRBV11-2 to TRBJ1-2; the D gene is possibly TRBD1 (6 bases). Germline assignment: CDR1 SGHAT and CDR2 FQNNGV. This CDR3 is built from 14 residues. V lost 5 bases and J lost 8, with 18 bases in between.

The chain links TRBV6-5 to TRBJ2-7; 7 bases are shared with TRBD1. Trimming cost V 6 bases and J 1 base; bases outside gene matches: 3. The CDR3 loop spans 13 amino acids. CDR1 and CDR2 (germline): MNHEY, SVGAGI. The CDR3 nucleotides are TGTGCCAGCAGGGGGACAGCGTCCTACGAGCAGTACTTC. Residues: CASRGTASYEQYF.

The chain couples TRBV6-2 or TRBV6-3 to TRBJ1-1; D is perhaps TRBD1 (6 bases). Germline CDR1 MNHEY, CDR2 SVGEGT. With 3 bases removed from V and 5 bases from J, the gap between germline ends came to 13 bases. This CDR3 has 14 residues. The chain's CDR3 is CASSYKGGETEAFF. The DNA for the CDR3 is TGTGCCAGCAGTTATAAGGGGGGGGAGACTGAAGCTTTCTTT.

The rearrangement joins TRBV18 to TRBJ2-3; 7 positions agree with TRBD2. CDR3 length: 15 amino acids. Germline assignment: CDR1 KGHSH and CDR2 LQKENI. V lost 3 bases to trimming and J lost 2 bases; unmatched junction nucleotides: 5. The CDR3: CASSPTGRDTDTQYF. CDR3 bases: TGTGCCAGCTCACCCACGGGGAGGGACACAGATACGCAGTATTTT.

The V gene is TRBV11-1, the J gene TRBJ2-5; 7 bases map to TRBD2. V lost 5 bases to trimming and J lost 4 bases; unmatched junction nucleotides: 4. CDR3 length: 13 residues. Germline CDR1 and CDR2: SGHAT and FQDESV (reference sequence). CDR3: CASSRGGGETQYF. In DNA form, the CDR3 reads TGTGCCAGCAGCCGCGGGGGAGGAGAGACCCAGTACTTC.

The chain combines TRBV2 with TRBJ2-2; D perhaps matches TRBD1 (7 bases). Trimming took 8 bases from V and 1 from J, leaving 17 bases between them. Germline-derived CDR1 and CDR2 are SNHLY and FYNNEI. The CDR3 length is 16 residues. Here the CDR3 reads CASSSPGGRNTGELFF. The CDR3 DNA sequence: TGTGCCAGCTCTAGTCCAGGGGGGAGGAACACCGGGGAGCTGTTTTTT. Full variable domain (rest looked up from reference TRBV2 and TRBJ2-2): EPEVTQTPSHQVTQMGQEVILRCVPISNHLYFYWYRQILGQKVEFLVSFYNNEISEKSEIFDDQFSVERPDGSNFTLKIRSTKLEDSAMYFCASSSPGGRNTGELFFGEGSRLTVL.

The rearrangement joins TRBV28 to TRBJ1-2; 7 bases line up with TRBD1. Germline V gene lookup returns CDR1 MDHEN and CDR2 SYDVKM. The CDR3 totals 15 residues. J gave up 8 bases and V 6 bases, and 15 bases lay outside the gene matches. CDR3 nucleotides: TGTGCCAGCAGCCTCCCCGGGTGGCAGGGGGGCGGCTACACCTTC. This codes for CASSLPGWQGGGYTF.

The genes are TRBV9 and TRBJ2-1; D possibly corresponds to TRBD1 (6 bases). V was cut by 3 bases and J by 7 bases, with 20 bases left in between. Per the germline V gene, CDR1 is SGDLS and CDR2 is YYNGEE. The CDR3 length is 16 residues. CDR3 region: CASSAQGAGVRNEQFF. Here the CDR3 DNA reads TGTGCCAGCAGCGCCCAAGGGGCAGGGGTCCGGAATGAGCAGTTCTTC.

The genes are TRBV5-1 and TRBJ1-1; possible D gene TRBD1, 6 bases. The V gene lost 9 bases and the J gene lost 0 bases, with 15 bases spanning the gap. From germline, CDR1 is SGHRS and CDR2 YFSETQ. The CDR3 sequence is 14 residues long. CDR3 sequence reads: CATRGGGLNTEAFF. The CDR3 DNA reads TGCGCCACAAGGGGGGGCGGATTGAACACTGAAGCTTTCTTT. The full variable domain, with the rest looked up from reference TRBV5-1 and TRBJ1-1, is KAGVTQTPRYLIKTRGQQVTLSCSPISGHRSVSWYQQTPGQGLQFLFEYFSETQRNKGNFPGRFSGRQFSNSRSEMNVSTLELGDSALYLCATRGGGLNTEAFFGQGTRLTVV.

The table lists this clone with a few counts. This chain connects TRBV18 to TRBJ2-5, with a possible D match to TRBD1 (6 bases). The CDR3 extends over 14 amino acids. CDR1 and CDR2 (germline): KGHSH, LQKENI. Trimming pared 6 bases from V and 8 bases from J, leaving 19 bases between. CDR3: CASSPAGEAITQYF. The CDR3 DNA reads as TGTGCCAGCTCGCCTGCAGGGGAAGCTATCACCCAGTACTTC.

This clone was counted between two and nine times. The V call is TRBV10-2, the J call TRBJ1-2; perhaps TRBD1 as D (6 bases). Germline V gene lookup returns CDR1 WSHSY and CDR2 SAAADI. V dropped 2 bases and J dropped 8 bases, with 12 bases sitting between them. The CDR3 contains 13 residues. CDR3 coding DNA: TGCGCCAGCAGTGAGAGAACAGGGCAAGGCTACACCTTC. Its translation is CASSERTGQGYTF.

This chain connects TRBV4-3 to TRBJ1-1; D unresolved. The CDR3 loop spans 12 amino acids. V shed 0 bases and J shed 8 bases, with 7 bases lying between them. Looked up from germline, CDR1 is LGHNA and CDR2 is YSLEER. This CDR3 is CASSQERAEAFF. CDR3 DNA: TGCGCCAGCAGCCAAGAGCGCGCGGAAGCTTTCTTT.

The rearrangement links TRBV2 to TRBJ2-5, with D possibly TRBD2 on 6 matching bases. The CDR3 has 15 amino acids. CDR1 is SNHLY and CDR2 is FYNNEI in the germline V gene. V lost 4 bases, J lost 5 bases, and 17 bases lay in between. CDR3 nucleotides: TGTGCCAGCAGTGGTCCGGCCATACGGGGGGAGACCCAGTACTTC. It is translated as CASSGPAIRGETQYF.

This sequence joins TRBV6-5 and TRBJ1-1, with D perhaps matching TRBD1 (5 bases). This CDR3 is built from 15 residues. Between the trimmed V and J ends, which lost 4 bases and 0 bases, there was a span of 12 bases. In germline, CDR1 is MNHEY, CDR2 SVGAGI. The CDR3 DNA reads TGTGCCAGCAGTTTGAAAAGGGGTATGAACACTGAAGCTTTCTTT. It is translated as CASSLKRGMNTEAFF.

The chain uses TRBV4-2 and TRBJ1-1, with a weak D call TRBD1 (5 bases). The CDR3 spans 16 residues. Germline loops: CDR1 LGHNA, CDR2 YNFKEQ. Trimming left V 4 bases short and J 0 bases short, with 15 bases between. The CDR3 DNA follows: TGTGCCAGCAGCCTACCGCGGCCAGGGATGAACACTGAAGCTTTCTTT. It is translated as CASSLPRPGMNTEAFF.

This clone appeared a single time. This chain links TRBV18 with TRBJ1-3; possible D gene TRBD1, 5 bases. The V and J ends lost 3 bases and 6 bases respectively, with 21 bases between them. CDR1 is KGHSH, CDR2 LQKENI, per germline. This CDR3 is 17 amino acids long. DNA for the CDR3: TGTGCCAGCTCACCTATTCGTATCCCTCAAGGGGAAAACACCATATATTTT. Its protein product is CASSPIRIPQGENTIYF.

This rearrangement joins TRBV27 to TRBJ2-3; 10 nucleotides align to TRBD2. The CDR3 is 15 amino acids. Looked up from germline, CDR1 is MNHEY and CDR2 is SMNVEV (reference sequence). V lost 6 bases and J lost 7; bases outside the gene matches: 10. The CDR3 loop is CASREVSGGRNTQYF. In nucleotides, the CDR3 is TGTGCCAGCAGGGAGGTTAGCGGGGGGAGAAATACGCAGTATTTT.

The chain joins TRBV27 to TRBJ1-5, with D maybe TRBD1 (5 bases). Germline V lookup: CDR1 MNHEY, CDR2 SMNVEV (reference sequence). The CDR3 extends over 15 amino acids. With 2 bases removed from V and 5 bases from J, the gap between germline ends came to 13 bases. The CDR3 DNA follows: TGTGCCAGCAGTTTAGTCTGGGGGGGGGATCAGCCCCAGCATTTT. Encoded protein: CASSLVWGGDQPQHF.

The chain is built from TRBV4-2 and TRBJ1-5; no clear D. The CDR3 runs to 13 residues. CDR1 LGHNA and CDR2 YNFKEQ come from the germline V gene. The ends were cut back, 2 bases at V and 9 bases at J, with 11 bases in the middle. The CDR3 loop is CASSQTVEGPQHF. Written as DNA, the CDR3 is TGTGCCAGCAGCCAAACAGTTGAGGGGCCCCAGCATTTT.